This T cell receptor beta chain was observed in a study of control samples from healthy donors and cancer patients. The length of the CDR3 is 15 residues. V was pared by 3 bases and J by 8 bases, with 17 bases between. Germline lookup yields CDR1 MNHEY and CDR2 SMNVEV (reference sequence). The assay was immunoSEQ multiplex PCR, and TCRdb's table has in-frame clones only and misses some. The profile shows about 77,000 clones, 92% of them singletons. This TCR came from a woman aged 55-69 years in good health. J is TRBJ2-1 and V is TRBV27; D is possibly TRBD1 (5 bases). Sequencing used blood. CDR3 bases: TGTGCCAGCAGTTTGACAGTGGCCTCTGGGTATGAGCAGTTCTTC. Residues: CASSLTVASGYEQFF.